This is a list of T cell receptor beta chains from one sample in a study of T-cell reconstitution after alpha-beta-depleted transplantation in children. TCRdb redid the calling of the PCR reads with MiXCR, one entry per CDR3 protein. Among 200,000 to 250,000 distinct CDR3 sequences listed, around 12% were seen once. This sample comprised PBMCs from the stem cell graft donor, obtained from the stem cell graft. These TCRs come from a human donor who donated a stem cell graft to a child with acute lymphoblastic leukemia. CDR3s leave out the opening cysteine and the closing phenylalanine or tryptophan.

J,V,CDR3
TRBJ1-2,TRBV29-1,SVDHGSNYGYT
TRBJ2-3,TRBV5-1,ASSPGVVSTDTQY
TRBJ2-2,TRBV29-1,SAAYRANTGELF
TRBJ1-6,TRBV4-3,ASSQNPTSGLSYNSPLH
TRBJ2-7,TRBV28,ASSFRGISDYEQY
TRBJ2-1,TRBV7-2,ASSLTSGKYNEQF
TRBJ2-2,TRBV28,ASSTDGPGYPGELF
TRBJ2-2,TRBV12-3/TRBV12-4,ASSLYQNTGELF
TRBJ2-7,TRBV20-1,SARAGTGGIYEQY
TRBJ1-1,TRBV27,ASSLSAGAFSEAF
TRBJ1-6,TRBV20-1,SARGQGKDSPLH
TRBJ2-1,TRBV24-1,ATSDSMTGFYNEQF
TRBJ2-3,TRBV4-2,ASSQGQGDFDTQY
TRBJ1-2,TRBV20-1,SARTGGGRDVLG
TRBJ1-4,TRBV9,ASSASGLLNEKLF
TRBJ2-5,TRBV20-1,SGTVQETQY
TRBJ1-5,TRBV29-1,SVGGGNQPQH